A single T cell receptor (beta chain) is shown here with its context. This sample was included in a study of blood T cell repertoires in COVID-19. Turning to the study itself: The United States, Italy and Spain were the sources of the acute and convalescent COVID-19 samples. T cells, B-cell-depleted T cells, or PBMCs supplied cDNA or gDNA.

The CDR3 consists of 16 residues. Germline assignment: CDR1 LGHNA and CDR2 YNFKEQ. After removal of 0 bases from V and 2 bases from J, the junction contained 1 base not matched to a gene. Clones were sequenced by immunoSEQ multiplex PCR, and TCRdb holds only the in-frame ones, with some missing. The sample includes 200,000 to 300,000 clones, about 91% of them seen just once. The rearrangement joins TRBV4-2 to TRBJ2-6; 7 nucleotides agree with TRBD1. Sequencing was carried out using peripheral blood. The clonotype originates from a person aged 18-30 years with COVID-19, enrolled during active disease. This chain's CDR3 is CASSQEGTAGANVLTF. CDR3 nucleotide sequence: TGTGCCAGCAGCCAAGAAGGGACAGCTGGGGCCAACGTCCTGACTTTC.